This T cell receptor beta chain is from a study of identical twins (TCRdb year 2016). For context, the study as a whole: To test whether fetal clonotypes persist, this study deep-sequenced TCR alpha and beta repertoires from monozygotic twins, from unrelated adults of various ages, and from cord blood. To rule out contamination, the twin experiments were replicated at different times with different library preparation protocols.

Every donor in the study was a healthy Caucasian. Miltenyi CD45RO+ enrichment and human naive T-cell isolation kits were used to isolate memory (CD45RO+) and naive T cells from PBMC. V and J lose 2 bases and 3 bases, and a span of 11 bases separates them. The CDR3 contains 14 residues, cysteine and phenylalanine counted. Only the CDR3 part of the read is kept: 42 bases, read in frame from the first base. The germline V gene (reference sequence) supplies CDR1 LGHDT and CDR2 YNNKEL. Overall study outcomes, separate from this receptor: Fewer insertions were carried by abundant cord blood beta clonotypes; a weaker similar trend was observed in young adult naive repertoires, while no such trend was observed in memory repertoires. In monozygotic twins, out-of-frame TCR alpha sharing was systematically underestimated by recombination models, although the models agreed with sharing between unrelated individuals. A weaker excess of twin sharing was found in beta out-of-frame sequences because the signal-to-noise ratio was lowered by fewer shared sequences. Compared with coincidental sharing between unrelated individuals, out-of-frame TCR alpha sequences shared between twins showed an excess of sequences with low generation probability. Zero-insertion analyses could be partly confounded by invariant T cells such as MAIT and iNKT, though diverse VJ usage argued against such confounding for most clonotypes. Because the same donors could not be followed over many years, conclusions were based on cross-sectional statistical analysis.

Libraries were prepared through 5' RACE. Instrument used: Illumina HiSeq 2000. A universal primer binding site was introduced by template switching, and a unique molecular identifier was present in the final cDNA, enabling accurate counting of TCR cDNA molecules. Specific primers in the conserved constant-segment region were used to synthesize first-strand cDNA for the TCR alpha and beta chains. To control for contamination, every cDNA library was double barcoded, receiving both a SMART-Mk sample barcode and Illumina barcodes. Two successive PCR steps introduced TruSeq adapter sequences along with Illumina sample barcodes. Sequencing of the TCR alpha and beta cDNA libraries was done on the Illumina HiSeq platform using custom primers. The authors' analysis ran thus. Unique molecular identifiers were extracted from raw reads with MiGEC, and CDR3 positions were determined with MiXCR. For each individual, recombination models were inferred using an EM algorithm with the repgenHMM and IGoR tools. Shared clonotypes were analyzed with the tcR package in R, and sharing was normalized by the product of cloneset sizes. To study raw recombination without the effects of thymic and clonal selection, out-of-frame nonproductive sequences were analyzed. The public sequencing data were trimmed at Q25 with fastp and processed into clonotypes with MiXCR by TCRdb, which kept only in-frame beta chains. One record per CDR3 amino acid sequence lists the most common genes and DNA. TCRdb's processing, not the authors' own work, is the source of the V and J calls. This sample has around 200,000 distinct CDR3 sequences in its table, and around 10% of those were observed once. The ten largest clones take up 5% to 6.5% of the sample.

This clonotype was counted a few times. Its antigen target is currently unknown. Base-call qualities are not available, and no considerably larger clone is one nucleotide away. The sequencing input was memory (CD45RO+) T cells sorted from blood. The cell subset or site label of this sample denotes: CD45RO+ enriched T cells. The sequence links TRBV3-1 to TRBJ2-7, with TRBD2 as a weak D call on 5 bases. The TCR comes from a woman aged 18-29 years in good health. The encoded CDR3 is CASSQRTGYYEQYF. The DNA sequence is as follows: TGTGCCAGCAGCCAAAGGACGGGGTACTACGAGCAGTACTTC.